Below are 21 T cell receptor beta chains sequenced from a single sample in a study of human T cells and chemical hapten exposure. MiXCR was run by TCRdb on the RACE reads, yielding one entry per CDR3 protein. Among 300,000 to 450,000 distinct CDR3 sequences listed, approximately 5% were seen once. The time point was: patch test 1, 2 weeks after DPC sensitization. Treatment noted: therapeutic diphenylcyclopropenone sensitization with weekly scalp DPC. This material consisted of whole blood, taken in connection with sensitization to the hapten diphenylcyclopropenone (DPC). The origin of the receptors is a woman aged 45-65 years with alopecia areata. Some clones in this sample may be carry-over from other donors' samples.

Ten or more counts support this clonotype. The chain combines TRBV27 with TRBJ2-5; D not resolved. The V and J ends lost 0 bases and 1 base respectively, with 9 bases between them. Germline loops: CDR1 MNHEY, CDR2 SMNVEV (reference sequence). The CDR3 is 15 residues long. In nucleotides, the CDR3 is TGTGCCAGCAGTTTATCGTGGTCGGTCCAAGAGACCCAGTACTTC. Encoded protein: CASSLSWSVQETQYF.

Ten or more counts support this clonotype. The CDR3 loop is CAIRKGPSWADTQYF. Here the CDR3 DNA reads TGTGCCATCAGGAAGGGTCCTAGCTGGGCAGATACGCAGTATTTT. The V call is TRBV10-3, the J call TRBJ2-3, with D possibly matching TRBD2 (5 bases). V was clipped by 6 bases and J by 4 bases, with 17 bases between them. The CDR3 covers 15 residues. Germline values: CDR1 ENHRY, CDR2 SYGVKD.

This clonotype was seen many times. The chain has TRBV5-4 and TRBJ2-1; 7 positions match TRBD2. Germline V gene lookup returns CDR1 SGHNT and CDR2 YYREEE (reference sequence). This CDR3 comprises 14 residues. V shed 2 bases, J shed 7 bases, and the junction held 6 bases outside the gene matches. The CDR3 sequence is CASSFAGAPNEQFF. The CDR3 nucleotides are TGTGCCAGCAGCTTTGCGGGAGCCCCGAATGAGCAGTTCTTC.

The V gene is TRBV20-1, the J gene TRBJ2-3; D is possibly TRBD2 (7 bases). This CDR3 comprises 14 residues. The V gene's germline CDR1 is DFQATT and CDR2 SNEGSKA (reference sequence). V lost 6 bases and J 3 bases, leaving 16 bases between the germline ends. CDR3 sequence reads: CSAQGSGATDTQYF. CDR3 bases: TGCAGTGCCCAGGGGAGCGGGGCAACAGATACGCAGTATTTT.

The V and J genes are TRBV25-1 and TRBJ2-1; 8 bases map to TRBD1. Trimming removed 3 bases from V and 5 bases from J; junction bases left unmatched: 3. The germline V gene has CDR1 MGHDK and CDR2 SYGVNS. This CDR3 comprises 14 residues. The CDR3 spells CASSEVDRDNEQFF. Written as DNA, the CDR3 is TGTGCCAGCAGTGAGGTGGACAGGGACAATGAGCAGTTCTTC. Complete variable domain (other parts from reference TRBV25-1 and TRBJ2-1): EADIYQTPRYLVIGTGKKITLECSQTMGHDKMYWYQQDPGMELHLIHYSYGVNSTEKGDLSSESTVSRIRTEHFPLTLESARPSHTSQYLCASSEVDRDNEQFFGPGTRLTVL.

There are many counts of this clonotype. The chain carries TRBV2 and TRBJ2-7; tentatively, D is TRBD2 (6 bases). This CDR3 is 12 amino acids long. The V gene's germline CDR1 is SNHLY and CDR2 FYNNEI. V was shortened by 7 bases and J by 4 bases, with 11 bases between the two germline ends. CDR3 region: CASKPGRYEQYF. Written as DNA, the CDR3 is TGTGCCAGCAAGCCAGGGAGGTACGAGCAGTACTTC.

In this sample, this clonotype turned up a few times. This chain links TRBV18 with TRBJ1-1, with 8 bases that match TRBD1. Germline CDR1 reads KGHSH; CDR2 reads LQKENI. The V and J ends lost 10 bases and 3 bases, in that order; junction bases with no gene match: 7. This CDR3 region has 13 residues. This chain's CDR3 is CATGQGLDTEAFF. DNA for the CDR3: TGTGCCACCGGACAGGGTTTGGACACTGAAGCTTTCTTT.

The rearrangement uses TRBV12-3 or TRBV12-4 and TRBJ1-2, with D unresolved. Trimming removed 5 bases from V and 3 bases from J, with 13 bases in between. This CDR3 has 14 amino acids. This CDR3 reads CASSPWCSDYGYTF. For the CDR3, the DNA is TGTGCCAGCAGTCCTTGGTGCTCAGACTATGGCTACACCTTC.

This chain joins TRBV16 and TRBJ2-1; 9 nucleotides agree with TRBD2. The CDR3 is made up of 16 amino acids. Trimming removed 3 bases from V and 5 bases from J; junction bases left unmatched: 8. Germline V CDR1 and CDR2: KGHSY, FQNENV. The CDR3 DNA sequence: TGTGCCAGCAGCCATCCTACTAGCGGGCCTGACAATGAGCAGTTCTTC. Protein: CASSHPTSGPDNEQFF.

This clonotype has just a few counts. The gene calls are TRBV6-5 and TRBJ2-3; D assignment may be TRBD1 or TRBD2 (5 bases each). Looked up from germline, CDR1 is MNHEY and CDR2 is SVGAGI. V was clipped by 5 bases and J by 5 bases, with 14 bases between them. CDR3 length: 14 residues. DNA of the CDR3: TGTGCCAGCAGTCCCCGTGGGGGTCAAGATACGCAGTATTTT. It translates to CASSPRGGQDTQYF.

The table lists this clonotype with many counts. The chain has TRBV7-6 and TRBJ2-1; maybe TRBD2 (5 bases). CDR1 and CDR2 from the germline V gene are SGHVS and FNYEAQ. This CDR3 is built from 16 residues. The V end lost 1 base, the J end lost 4 bases, and 14 bases lay between the germline ends. CDR3 DNA: TGTGCCAGCAGCTTAGTTTGGAGTACGGGATACAATGAGCAGTTCTTC. This encodes CASSLVWSTGYNEQFF.

This clonotype appeared many times. The chain joins TRBV5-1 to TRBJ2-7, with TRBD2 identical over 8 bases. CDR1 and CDR2 (germline): SGHRS, YFSETQ. The CDR3 contains 14 residues. Trimming at V came to 4 bases and at J to 7 bases, leaving 10 bases not matched to a gene. The CDR3 nucleotides are TGCGCCAGCAGCCCAGCGGGAGCTACGGGGGAGCAGTACTTC. It is translated as CASSPAGATGEQYF.

This clonotype was seen ten or more times. The V and J genes are TRBV12-3 or TRBV12-4 and TRBJ2-7, with D perhaps matching TRBD1 (6 bases). The CDR3 sequence is 13 residues long. Trimming took off 4 bases at V and 6 bases at J, with 13 bases between the two ends. CDR3 amino acids: CASSWTEPPEQYF. CDR3 nucleotide sequence: TGTGCCAGCAGTTGGACAGAGCCCCCCGAGCAGTACTTC.

In its sample, this clonotype was seen many times. The V and J genes are TRBV7-2 and TRBJ2-3; 11 bases are a match to TRBD2. Per germline, CDR1 SGHTA and CDR2 FQGNSA. The CDR3 consists of 17 residues. V trimming: 5 bases; J trimming: 2 bases; junction bases outside the gene matches: 9. CDR3 nucleotides: TGTGCCAGCAGCGTGGTAGCGGGAGGGCGTCCCACAGATACGCAGTATTTT. This codes for CASSVVAGGRPTDTQYF.

In this sample, this clonotype turned up many times. V and J are TRBV29-1 and TRBJ1-1; a possible D gene is TRBD1 (5 bases). Trimming pared 2 bases from V and 4 bases from J, leaving 14 bases between. CDR3 length: 14 amino acids. Germline V gene sequence: CDR1 SQVTM, CDR2 ANQGSEA. CDR3 residues: CSVEWAGLGTEAFF. CDR3 DNA: TGCAGCGTTGAATGGGCGGGGCTAGGCACTGAAGCTTTCTTT.

This clonotype occurred many times. The rearrangement links TRBV9 to TRBJ2-3, with TRBD1 matching over 7 bases. Trimming removed 3 bases from V and 6 bases from J; junction bases left unmatched: 16. This CDR3 contains 17 residues. Germline V CDR1 and CDR2: SGDLS, YYNGEE. The CDR3 region has the DNA TGTGCCAGCAGCGGTCTACAGGGGAATGCCCCTGCTGATACGCAGTATTTT. Translating it yields CASSGLQGNAPADTQYF.

The rearrangement uses TRBV19 and TRBJ1-5, with D unresolved. V shed 7 bases and J shed 0 bases, with 10 bases lying between them. The V gene's germline CDR1 is LNHDA and CDR2 SQIVND (reference sequence). CDR3 size: 14 residues. CDR3 in amino acids: CASNWGSSNQPQHF. In nucleotides, the CDR3 is TGTGCCAGTAATTGGGGTAGTAGCAATCAGCCCCAGCATTTT.

The V and J genes are TRBV6-5 and TRBJ2-1, with D possibly TRBD2 on 6 matching bases. The V gene's germline CDR1 is MNHEY and CDR2 SVGAGI. CDR3 size: 14 residues. V dropped 6 bases and J dropped 2 bases, with 11 bases sitting between them. CDR3 residues: CASRGTGTYNEQFF. CDR3 sequence (DNA): TGTGCCAGCAGGGGGACTGGTACCTACAATGAGCAGTTCTTC.

This clonotype showed up just a few times. This chain uses TRBV12-5 with TRBJ2-1; possibly TRBD2 for D (6 bases). CDR1 and CDR2 from the germline V gene are LGHNT and FRNRAP. The CDR3 runs 13 residues. V lost 7 bases to trimming and J lost 6 bases, with 13 bases between them. The CDR3 DNA follows: TGTGCTAGTGTACCAGGGAGGCGCAATGAGCAGTTCTTC. This gives the protein CASVPGRRNEQFF.

The sample holds a few counts of this clonotype. This chain uses TRBV9 with TRBJ1-1; D is possibly TRBD1 (5 bases). The germline V gene encodes CDR1 SGDLS and CDR2 YYNGEE. The germline V and J ends were trimmed by 0 bases and 1 base, with 7 bases remaining between them. The CDR3 sequence is 14 residues long. The CDR3 bases are TGTGCCAGCAGCGTAGAGGGGTCGAACACTGAAGCTTTCTTT. Translation gives CASSVEGSNTEAFF.

This clonotype was counted ten times or more. V is TRBV7-2 and J is TRBJ2-3; TRBD2 matches 7 bases. V trimming: 2 bases; J trimming: 2 bases; junction bases outside the gene matches: 1. From germline, CDR1 is SGHTA and CDR2 FQGNSA. The CDR3 is 14 amino acids. The DNA for the CDR3 is TGTGCCAGCAGCTTAACTAGCGTCACAGATACGCAGTATTTT. Protein sequence: CASSLTSVTDTQYF.